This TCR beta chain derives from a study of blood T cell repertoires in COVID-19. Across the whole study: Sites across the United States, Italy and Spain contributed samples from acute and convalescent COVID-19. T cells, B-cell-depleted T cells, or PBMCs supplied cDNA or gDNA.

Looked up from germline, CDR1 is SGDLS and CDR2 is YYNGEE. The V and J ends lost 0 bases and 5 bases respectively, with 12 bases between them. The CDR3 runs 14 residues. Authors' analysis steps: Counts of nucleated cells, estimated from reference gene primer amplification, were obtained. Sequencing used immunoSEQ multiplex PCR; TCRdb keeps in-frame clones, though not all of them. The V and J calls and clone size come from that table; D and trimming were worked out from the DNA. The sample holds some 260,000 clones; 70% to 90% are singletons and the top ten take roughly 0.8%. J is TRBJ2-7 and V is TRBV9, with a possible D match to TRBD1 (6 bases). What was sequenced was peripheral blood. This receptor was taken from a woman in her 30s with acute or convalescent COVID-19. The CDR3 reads CASSVGTDAHEQYF. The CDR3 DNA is TGTGCCAGCAGCGTAGGGACAGACGCCCACGAGCAGTACTTC.